This record concerns one TCR beta chain sequence. This sample was taken from a study of blood T cell repertoires in COVID-19. Overall study: Samples of COVID-19 (acute and convalescent) were obtained from the United States, Italy and Spain. The cDNA or gDNA used as material had been derived from T cells, B-cell-depleted T cells, or PBMCs.

Original data processing: Cell counts per sample came from amplifying reference gene primers. Clones were read by immunoSEQ multiplex PCR, and TCRdb kept only the in-frame ones, dropping some. The V and J calls and clone size come from that table; D and trimming were worked out from the DNA. The sample carries 130,000 or so clones, about 80% recorded once. The CDR3 totals 13 residues. The germline V gene has CDR1 SGHTA and CDR2 FQGNSA. V dropped 4 bases and J dropped 0 bases, with 6 bases sitting between them. Sequenced material: peripheral blood. The sequence was collected from a woman in her sixties or seventies with acute or convalescent COVID-19. V is TRBV7-2 and J is TRBJ1-1; D gene ambiguous. The CDR3 protein is CASSSFLNTEAFF. The CDR3 nucleotides are TGTGCCAGCAGCTCGTTTCTGAACACTGAAGCTTTCTTT.